The rows below give T cell receptor beta chains drawn from one sample of a study of blood T cell repertoires in COVID-19. The table came from immunoSEQ multiplex PCR; TCRdb's copy has only in-frame clones and leaves some out. The sample records approximately 470,000 clones, 87% being singletons. Input material: PBMCs or T cells enriched from blood (not recorded which). All receptors come from a young woman who had recovered from COVID-19. The CDR3 runs from the conserved cysteine through the conserved F or W. A D gene is named only where the DNA matches it firmly. Some rows have no size entry. The others give once, few or many, or a class for an expanded clone.

>TRBD2|TRBV5-6|.|TRBJ2-3
TGTGCCAGCAGCCAGACTAGCGGGGGCACAGATACGCAGTATTTT
CASSQTSGGTDTQYF
>TRBD1|TRBV7-8|.|TRBJ2-2
TGTGCCAGCAGCTCGTCAGGGGGTTCGGGGACCGGGGAGCTGTTTTTT
CASSSSGGSGTGELFF
>.|TRBV2|.|TRBJ1-6
TGTGCCAGCAGGGGGGGCGCGGGGGCTATGTCACCCCTCCACTTT
CASRGGAGAMSPLHF
>.|TRBV12-3/TRBV12-4|.|TRBJ2-5
TGTGCCAGCACACGGGTCAGAGAGACCCAGTACTTC
CASTRVRETQYF
>.|TRBV5-1|.|TRBJ1-3
TGCGCCAGCAGCTTGTGGGGCGGCTCTGGAAACACCATATATTTT
CASSLWGGSGNTIYF
>.|TRBV27|.|TRBJ2-7
TGTGCCAGCAGCCTCGTCAGGGATTCCTACGAGCAGTACTTC
CASSLVRDSYEQYF
>.|TRBV18|.|TRBJ2-7
TGTGCCAGCTCACCAGGCGGGACTGTCTACGAGCAGTACTTC
CASSPGGTVYEQYF
>TRBD2|TRBV2|.|TRBJ2-7
TGTGCCAGCAGTGAGACTAGCGGGGGGTACTACGAGCAGTACTTC
CASSETSGGYYEQYF
>.|TRBV28|.|TRBJ2-3
TGTGCCAGCAGGCTAGGGGTGGATACGCAGTATTTT
CASRLGVDTQYF
>TRBD2|TRBV10-1|.|TRBJ2-1
TGCGCCAGCATTCATGCTAGCGGGGGGGATAACTACAATGAGCAGTTCTTC
CASIHASGGDNYNEQFF
>.|TRBV3-1/TRBV3-2|.|TRBJ2-7
TGTGCCAGCAGCCAAGGATTGGGGGGTTCCTACGAGCAGTACTTC
CASSQGLGGSYEQYF
>TRBD1|TRBV5-1|.|TRBJ1-6
TGCGCCAGCAGCTTGGCGACAGGGGACTCTAATTCACCCCTCCACTTT
CASSLATGDSNSPLHF
>TRBD1|TRBV29-1|once|TRBJ2-7
TGCAGCGTTGGGATAGCGACAGGGGTCTCCTACGAGCAGTACTTC
CSVGIATGVSYEQYF
>TRBD1|TRBV6-5|.|TRBJ1-2
TGTGCCAGCAGAGCTGACAGGGGCAGTGACGGCTACACCTTC
CASRADRGSDGYTF
>.|TRBV5-4|.|TRBJ1-6
TGTGCCAGCAGCGTTACAGGGACTAATTCACCCCTCCACTTT
CASSVTGTNSPLHF
>.|TRBV9|.|TRBJ2-1
TGTGCCAGCAGCGCCCCAAGGGGATACCCCTACAATGAGCAGTTCTTC
CASSAPRGYPYNEQFF
>.|TRBV6-5|.|TRBJ2-1
TGTGCCAGCGGCTTGACTAGAGGGCAGTTCTTC
CASGLTRGQFF
>TRBD1|TRBV19|.|TRBJ1-5
TGTGCCAGTAGCGGGACAGCCAGCAATCAGCCCCAGCATTTT
CASSGTASNQPQHF
>TRBD1|TRBV4-1|.|TRBJ1-1
TGCGCCAGCAGCCAAATTCAGACAGGGGACACTGAAGCTTTCTTT
CASSQIQTGDTEAFF
>.|TRBV29-1|.|TRBJ1-2
TGCAGCGCCGAGGGTGGGGATGGCTACACCTTC
CSAEGGDGYTF
>.|TRBV7-9|.|TRBJ1-4
TGTGCCAGCAGCTTAAATCAGGGCGAAGAAAAACTGTTTTTT
CASSLNQGEEKLFF
>.|TRBV5-1|.|TRBJ2-7
TGCGCCAGCAGCCCCTCCACCTCGAGCTCCTACGAGCAGTACTTC
CASSPSTSSSYEQYF
>TRBD2|TRBV3-1/TRBV3-2|.|TRBJ2-2
TGTGCCAGCAGCCAGGGGACTAGCCAGAACACCGGGGAGCTGTTTTTT
CASSQGTSQNTGELFF
>TRBD1|TRBV6-5|once|TRBJ1-1
TGTGCCAGCAGGAAGACAGGGCAGAACACTGAAGCTTTCTTT
CASRKTGQNTEAFF
>TRBD2|TRBV7-3|.|TRBJ2-1
TGTGCCAGCAGCTTTATAGCGGGGCCCTACAATGAGCAGTTCTTC
CASSFIAGPYNEQFF
>.|TRBV12-5|.|TRBJ1-1
TGTGCTAGTGGTTTTGACAGTTCCACTGAAGCTTTCTTT
CASGFDSSTEAFF
>TRBD1|TRBV10-1|many|TRBJ1-1
TGCGCCAGCAGTGATGGGACAGCTTGGACTGAAGCTTTCTTT
CASSDGTAWTEAFF
>.|TRBV25-1|.|TRBJ1-6
TGTGCCAGCAGTGTCGACACCGTTAATTCACCCCTCCACTTT
CASSVDTVNSPLHF
>TRBD1|TRBV5-1|.|TRBJ2-2
TGCGCCAGCAGGGCAGGGGGCCCCGGGGAGCTGTTTTTT
CASRAGGPGELFF
>TRBD2|TRBV30|once|TRBJ2-7
TGTGCCTGGAGTTGGGGAGGGGAGCAGTACTTC
CAWSWGGEQYF
>.|TRBV28|few|TRBJ1-3
TGTGCCAGCAGCCCGGGGGGGCTTGATGCCCCCTCTGGAAACACCATATATTTT
CASSPGGLDAPSGNTIYF
>TRBD1|TRBV5-1|many|TRBJ1-1
TGCGCCAGCGTCCCGGGACAGGCTATTTGGGGGGGCACTGAAGCTTTCTTT
CASVPGQAIWGGTEAFF
>.|TRBV18|.|TRBJ1-1
TGTGCCAGCTCACCACCGAGGCAGGGAAGGTGGAGCACTGAAGCTTTCTTT
CASSPPRQGRWSTEAFF
>.|TRBV10-3|.|TRBJ1-4
TGTGCCATCAGTCCCACCAGGGAGGGGAGGAGTGAAAAACTGTTTTTT
CAISPTREGRSEKLFF
>TRBD1|TRBV7-2|.|TRBJ1-1
TGTGCCAGCAGCTTATCGACGGGACAGGGGTCGAACACTGAAGCTTTCTTT
CASSLSTGQGSNTEAFF
>TRBD2|TRBV5-1|.|TRBJ2-3
TGCGCCACTCGGACTAGCGGGGTCCAGGATACGCAGTATTTT
CATRTSGVQDTQYF
>.|TRBV4-1|.|TRBJ1-1
TGCGCCAGCAGCCAAGGACGGGGGGCCCGCACTGAAGCTTTCTTT
CASSQGRGARTEAFF
>.|TRBV5-1|.|TRBJ2-4
TGCGCCAGCAGCTACGGGACACCCGCCGGGAACATTCAGTACTTC
CASSYGTPAGNIQYF
>TRBD1|TRBV30|.|TRBJ2-7
TGTGCCTGGAGTAGGACAGGGCGGTCCTACGAGCAGTACTTC
CAWSRTGRSYEQYF
>.|TRBV6-6|.|TRBJ1-6
TGTGCCAGCAGTTCCAACAGGGAGATTAATTCACCCCTCCACTTT
CASSSNREINSPLHF
>.|TRBV11-3|.|TRBJ2-3
TGTGCCAGCAGCTTAGTTTGGGGCACGACAGATACGCAGTATTTT
CASSLVWGTTDTQYF
>.|TRBV19|few|TRBJ2-3
TGTGCCAGTAGCCCTAGCACAGATACGCAGTATTTT
CASSPSTDTQYF
>.|TRBV28|.|TRBJ2-5
TGTGCCAGCGGAGGGGGCCTGGAGACCCAGTACTTC
CASGGGLETQYF
>.|TRBV4-2|.|TRBJ1-6
TGTGCCAGCAGCACAAGGACAGAGGGTAATTCACCCCTCCACTTT
CASSTRTEGNSPLHF
>TRBD2|TRBV5-1|.|TRBJ2-1
TGCGCCAGCAGCTTACGGGGGGAGGTCAATGAGCAGTTCTTC
CASSLRGEVNEQFF
>.|TRBV11-2|.|TRBJ1-1
TGTGCCAGCAGCTTAACCCCGGGACACCCGAACACTGAAGCTTTCTTT
CASSLTPGHPNTEAFF
>.|TRBV6-5|.|TRBJ1-5
TGTGCCAGCTGGAGGGCGCCCAATCAGCCCCAGCATTTT
CASWRAPNQPQHF
>.|TRBV10-2|.|TRBJ1-5
TGCGCCAGCTCGGGGGGGGCAGGGGACTTTGGTCAGCCCCAGCATTTT
CASSGGAGDFGQPQHF
>TRBD1|TRBV7-2|.|TRBJ2-1
TGTGCCAGCAGCCCAACCCTGGACAGGGGGCCCTATCAGTTCTTC
CASSPTLDRGPYQFF
>.|TRBV6-5|.|TRBJ1-1
TGTGCCAGCAGTCCAGGTGGCACTGAAGCTTTCTTT
CASSPGGTEAFF
>TRBD1|TRBV5-1|.|TRBJ1-1
TGCGCCAGCACGCAAACAGGGGGCGCGGAGAACACTGAAGCTTTCTTT
CASTQTGGAENTEAFF
>TRBD1|TRBV3-1/TRBV3-2|once|TRBJ2-5
TGTGCCAGCAGCTGGGGACAGGGGGCGGGGGAGACCCAGTACTTC
CASSWGQGAGETQYF
>.|TRBV28|few|TRBJ1-1
TGTGCCAGCACCCTCAACGAGGGCCCTGAAGCTTTCTTT
CASTLNEGPEAFF
>.|TRBV4-1|.|TRBJ1-1
TGCGCCAGCAGCCAAGATTGGGGGGGCATGGGTGAAGCTTTCTTT
CASSQDWGGMGEAFF
>.|TRBV21-1|.|TRBJ1-1
TGTGCCAGCAGCAAAGCTGGGACAGGGATGAGCACTGAAGCTTTCTTT
CASSKAGTGMSTEAFF
>.|TRBV27|.|TRBJ1-2
TGTGCCAGCAGACTGGCCGGATCTTCGAGGGGGGGAGGTGGCTACACCTTC
CASRLAGSSRGGGGYTF
>TRBD2|TRBV9|.|TRBJ2-1
TGTGCCAGCAGCGTAGATGGCGGGGGGGGACTCTCCTACAATGAGCAGTTCTTC
CASSVDGGGGLSYNEQFF
>.|TRBV5-1|few|TRBJ2-3
TGCGCCAGCAGCTTGGAGCGGCTCACAGATACGCAGTATTTT
CASSLERLTDTQYF